These T cell receptor beta chains were read from a single sample in a study of T cell responses to AZD1222 COVID-19 vaccine. Produced via immunoSEQ multiplex PCR; TCRdb's table is partial and in-frame only. The table records a few hundred thousand clones, 90% to 95% of them present only once. Material: peripheral blood, obtained on day 0 of AZD1222 vaccination. These receptors originate from an adult in good health. CDR3s include the opening cysteine and the closing phenylalanine or tryptophan. Each record gives: clone size, V gene, D gene, J gene, CDR3 DNA, CDR3 protein. D genes are given only for firm matches. The size of a clone is reported for some rows only, either as once, few or many, or as a class for expanded clones.

NA	TRBV19	TRBD1	TRBJ1-6	TGTGCCAGTAGTATCGGACAGGGGGGTTCACCCCTCCACTTT	CASSIGQGGSPLHF
NA	TRBV27	NA	TRBJ2-2	TGTGCCAGCAGCGGGGCAAGGGCCGGCACCGGGGAGCTGTTTTTT	CASSGARAGTGELFF
NA	TRBV5-4	NA	TRBJ2-7	TGTGCCAGCAGCTTACAGGGGAGGTCCTACGAGCAGTACTTC	CASSLQGRSYEQYF
NA	TRBV28	TRBD1	TRBJ2-7	TGTGCCAGCAGCAAGACAGGGGGGTACGAGCAGTACTTC	CASSKTGGYEQYF
NA	TRBV24-1	NA	TRBJ2-3	TGTGCCACCAGTGACCGCAACGCAGATACGCAGTATTTT	CATSDRNADTQYF
NA	TRBV6-5	NA	TRBJ1-5	TGTGCCAGCAGAAATTGGTCGGGTCAGCCCCAGCATTTT	CASRNWSGQPQHF
NA	TRBV29-1	NA	TRBJ1-1	TGCAGCGTCGCTCCGGCCCCGAACACTGAAGCTTTCTTT	CSVAPAPNTEAFF
NA	TRBV7-9	TRBD1	TRBJ1-6	TGTGCCTCACAGGGGAGTAATTCACCCCTCCACTTT	CASQGSNSPLHF
NA	TRBV7-2	NA	TRBJ2-7	TGTGCCAGCAGCGTAGGTGACTTCTACGAGCAGTACTTC	CASSVGDFYEQYF
once	TRBV29-1	NA	TRBJ1-1	TGCAGCGTCCCCCCGGCAGGGAACAAAGGGCACACTGAAGCTTTCTTT	CSVPPAGNKGHTEAFF
NA	TRBV27	NA	TRBJ1-4	TGTGCCAGCAGTTTCCGGTCAGGGGCCACAACTAATGAAAAACTGTTTTTT	CASSFRSGATTNEKLFF
once	TRBV19	NA	TRBJ1-5	TGTGCCAGTAGTACCCGGGACTTCAATCAGCCCCAGCATTTT	CASSTRDFNQPQHF
NA	TRBV6-5	NA	TRBJ1-2	TGTGCCAGCAGCCACGGGGGAGGCTACACCTTC	CASSHGGGYTF
NA	TRBV24-1	TRBD1	TRBJ2-1	TGTGCCACCAGTGATCCCGGGACAGGGGGCTCCTACAATGAGCAGTTCTTC	CATSDPGTGGSYNEQFF
NA	TRBV6-5	NA	TRBJ2-7	TGTGCCAGCAGTTACGGGCGGGAAGTCTACGAGCAGTACTTC	CASSYGREVYEQYF